Detailed here is one TCR beta chain. The antigen remains unidentified. This sample was taken from a study of OX40 agonist ivuxolimab in advanced cancers. Study details: It was ivuxolimab, an agonistic anti-OX40 (CD134) antibody, that patients were treated with. Hepatocellular carcinoma, melanoma, renal cell or head and neck cancer occurred in dose-escalation patients.

The J segment lost 2 bases and the V segment lost 5 bases, leaving 6 bases of the junction unmatched. This CDR3 region has 15 residues. Germline V lookup: CDR1 MNHEY, CDR2 SVGAGI. The study's findings and limits: Circulating CD4+ and CD8+ T cells showed clonal expansion by week 6 at 0.1 to 3.0 mg/kg.

Libraries were prepared by immunoSEQ multiplex PCR; TCRdb keeps only in-frame clonotypes and omits some of them. Of around 100,000 clones in the sample, approximately 89% were seen once. The sequence was obtained from an adult with an advanced solid tumor such as melanoma, head and neck, liver or kidney cancer. Material: CD4+ or CD8+ T cells sorted from blood, obtained in a trial of the OX40 agonist ivuxolimab. The chain is built from TRBV6-5 and TRBJ2-1; 7 bases are shared with TRBD1. The CDR3 DNA follows: TGTGCCAGCAGTAGAAGGGGGCCTACCTACAATGAGCAGTTCTTC. Translating it yields CASSRRGPTYNEQFF.